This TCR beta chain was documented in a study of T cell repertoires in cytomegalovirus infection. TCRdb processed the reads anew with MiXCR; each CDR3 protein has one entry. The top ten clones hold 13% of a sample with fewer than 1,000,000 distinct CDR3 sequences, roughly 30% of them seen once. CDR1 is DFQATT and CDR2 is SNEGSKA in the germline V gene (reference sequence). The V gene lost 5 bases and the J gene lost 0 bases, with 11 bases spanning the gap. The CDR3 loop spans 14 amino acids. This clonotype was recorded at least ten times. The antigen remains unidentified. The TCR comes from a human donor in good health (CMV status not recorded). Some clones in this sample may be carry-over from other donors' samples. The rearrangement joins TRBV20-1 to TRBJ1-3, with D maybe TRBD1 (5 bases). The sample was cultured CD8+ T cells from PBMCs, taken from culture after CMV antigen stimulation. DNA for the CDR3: TGCAGTGCTCCAGGGTCTAGCTCTGGAAACACCATATATTTT. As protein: CSAPGSSSGNTIYF.